This T cell receptor beta chain emerged from a study of PD-1 blockade in classical Hodgkin lymphoma (dated by TCRdb to the early 2020s). As for the study more broadly: Nivolumab dosing was 3 mg/kg intravenously every 2 weeks, continuing until either disease progression or unacceptable toxicity. The study used TCR beta sequencing and CyTOF to define a peripheral blood immune signature of response to PD-1 blockade in classical Hodgkin lymphoma.

Genomic DNA was isolated using the Qiagen DNeasy kit from unsorted PBMCs as well as from negatively selected CD4+ and CD8+ fractions. TCR beta CDR3 regions were amplified by immunoSEQ multiplex PCR using primers annealing to V and J segments. A synthetic immune receptor repertoire was used to minimize amplification bias, and any residual bias was removed computationally once sequencing was done. For the original study's pipeline: Custom Python scripts were used to quantify repertoire diversity as the Shannon entropy index. Unsorted, CD4+ and CD8+ repertoires were examined separately, except in combined analyses, for which CD4+ and CD8+ sequences were merged in silico. Clonal expansion was defined as at least a 2-fold frequency increase after treatment relative to C1D1, with a pseudocount of 0.5 for undetected baseline clones. Singleton clones were defined as clones with 0 or 1 copy at C1D1, and non-singleton clones were defined as clones with 2 or more copies. Clones expanded in unsorted samples were annotated as CD4+, CD8+ or unknown by matching protein sequences in sorted samples from the same patient. Wilcoxon tests on paired samples were used to test changes in diversity from C1D1 to C4D1. As stored in TCRdb, this immuneACCESS dataset retains in-frame rearrangements with V and J assigned. A fraction of the clones does not appear; measured against another copy, unresolved V genes explain less than half of the discrepancy, and the remainder lacks a known reason. V and J calls and clone size follow that table, whereas D and trimming were derived from the DNA. This sample holds tens of thousands of clones; 82% were observed only once. 15% to 20% of the sample comes from the top ten.

Counted from cysteine to phenylalanine, this CDR3 has 11 amino acids. Solely the CDR3 DNA is kept, with 33 bases framed from the first base. CDR1 and CDR2 are drawn from the germline V gene: SGHRS, YFSETQ. V loses 0 bases, J loses 7 bases, and the germline ends lie 4 bases apart. In the case of this clone: Its binding antigen is unknown. Base qualities were left out, and no much larger clone turns up one base away.

The time point label, as the study defines it: cycle 4 day 1 (C4D1), after six to seven weeks of nivolumab. All trial patients had relapsed after autologous stem cell transplantation, with cohorts A, B and C differing in prior brentuximab vedotin exposure. The trial cohort comprised around 60 patients with relapsed/refractory classical Hodgkin lymphoma whose best overall responses were complete response, partial response or progressive disease. Single-agent nivolumab was administered to trial patients in the multi-cohort phase II CheckMate 205 trial. An independent review committee assessed best overall response by applying the 2007 International Working Group response criteria. Trial PBMCs were collected just before the start of nivolumab (C1D1) and during therapy at cycle 2 day 1 and cycle 4 day 1. After peripheral blood was drawn into 8 mL Vacutainer Cell Preparation Tubes, PBMCs were isolated by centrifugation and then cryopreserved.

Overall study results and their limits: Patients starting nivolumab less than 1 year after ASCT had lower diversity and were excluded from later analyses to avoid confounding by immune reconstitution. Trial patients achieving complete response had baseline diversity similar to newly diagnosed patients, whereas partial responders and progressors had significantly lower diversity. Baseline TCR diversity was reported to be lower in newly diagnosed patients than in healthy donors and to be lower still in relapsed/refractory patients. The study was limited to a single clinical trial cohort, and causes of repertoire differences, possibly disease activity or prior therapy, remained undefined. By C4D1, a significant rise was seen in CD4+ TCR diversity but not in CD8+ TCR diversity (p=0.0027 vs p=0.16), and the rise was most apparent among complete responders (p=0.02).

The sequence links TRBV5-1 to TRBJ1-1, with no D gene named confidently. The clonotype comes from a human donor with classical Hodgkin lymphoma. Sequencing used peripheral blood mononuclear cells (PBMCs), obtained before the fourth cycle of nivolumab. The CDR3 is CASSLEGEAFF. The sequence in DNA is TGCGCCAGCAGCTTGGAGGGTGAAGCTTTCTTT.